Each of the 26 T cell receptor beta chains below was sequenced from the same sample in a study of response to subunit inactivated influenza vaccine. MiXCR was run by TCRdb on the RT-PCR reads, yielding one entry per CDR3 protein. In the table there are more than 200,000 distinct CDR3 sequences, 9.5% to 15% of which are singletons. The starting material was non-naive T cells sorted from PBMCs, obtained around 15 days before vaccination. The origin of the receptors is a man aged 50 or older who received an inactivated influenza vaccine.

Ten or more counts support this clonotype. The chain couples TRBV19 to TRBJ2-7, with TRBD2 matching 8 bases. The V segment lost 4 bases and the J segment 6 bases; nucleotides outside the gene matches: 2. Germline CDR1 reads LNHDA; CDR2 reads SQIVND (reference sequence). CDR3 length: 12 amino acids. The CDR3 nucleotides are TGTGCCAGTAGTAGGGGACTAGGCGAGCAGTACTTC. The encoded protein is CASSRGLGEQYF. Variable domain in full (rest from reference TRBV19 and TRBJ2-7): DGGITQSPKYLFRKEGQNVTLSCEQNLNHDAMYWYRQDPGQGLRLIYYSQIVNDFQKGDIAEGYSVSREKKESFPLTVTSAQKNPTAFYLCASSRGLGEQYFGPGTRLTVT.

The count of this clonotype is one. The junction and the germline gene differ at one end; a read error may be behind it. The J gene is TRBJ1-5, the V gene TRBV2, with TRBD1 matching over 7 bases. The CDR3 spans 18 residues. Germline values: CDR1 SNHLY, CDR2 FYNNEI. As DNA, the CDR3 is TGTACCAGCTGTTCGGGGACAGACCCCTCCTATAGCAATCAGCCCCAGCATTTT. Amino acid sequence: CTSCSGTDPSYSNQPQHF.

This clonotype has just one count. A clone one base away is much larger, so this may be a read error. The V and J genes are TRBV11-2 and TRBJ2-3; no firm D call. CDR3 length: 17 amino acids. Germline CDR1 is SGHAT and CDR2 is FQNNGV. V was pared by 5 bases and J by 0 bases, with 18 bases between. This chain's CDR3 is CASSPPWLPASTDTQYF. CDR3 coding DNA: TGTGCCAGCAGCCCCCCCTGGTTACCAGCGAGCACAGATACGCAGTATTTT.

In this sample, this clonotype turned up many times. CDR3 bases: TGTGCCAGCCTTGGGTCGTGGGGACCCAATGAGCAGTTCTTC. Its protein product is CASLGSWGPNEQFF. The genes are TRBV12-3 or TRBV12-4 and TRBJ2-1; either TRBD1 or TRBD2 may supply D (5 bases each). The CDR3 extends over 14 amino acids. V was pared by 8 bases and J by 6 bases, with 17 bases between.

The genes are TRBV3-1 and TRBJ2-5; no reliable D call. The CDR3 is 16 residues long. The germline V gene encodes CDR1 LGHDT and CDR2 YNNKEL (reference sequence). With 1 base removed from V and 5 bases from J, the gap between germline ends came to 17 bases. The chain's CDR3 is CASSQGYTNGVETQYF. CDR3 DNA sequence: TGTGCCAGCAGCCAAGGCTATACTAATGGAGTCGAGACCCAGTACTTC.

This clonotype was found many times. The rearrangement links TRBV5-5 to TRBJ2-3; D is possibly TRBD2 (6 bases). CDR1 SGHKS and CDR2 YYEKEE come from the germline V gene (reference sequence). V was clipped by 4 bases and J by 3 bases, with 18 bases between them. The CDR3 is made up of 16 amino acids. CDR3 in amino acids: CASSLLGGVGTDTQYF. DNA of the CDR3: TGTGCCAGCAGCCTTCTGGGGGGAGTCGGGACAGATACGCAGTATTTT.

This clonotype has a handful of counts. J is TRBJ2-5 and V is TRBV5-1; 7 nucleotides align to TRBD1. Germline values: CDR1 SGHRS, CDR2 YFSETQ. The CDR3 is made up of 14 amino acids. The V gene end was trimmed by 0 bases and the J gene end by 5 bases; junction bases not matched to a gene: 4. The CDR3 DNA sequence: TGCGCCAGCAGCTTGGAGGGACAGTGGGAGACCCAGTACTTC. This sequence encodes CASSLEGQWETQYF.

The chain employs TRBV2 and TRBJ2-3, with D tentatively TRBD1 (5 bases). The CDR3 length is 14 residues. Trimming took 7 bases from V and 0 from J, leaving 11 bases between them. The germline CDR1 and CDR2 sequences are SNHLY and FYNNEI. The CDR3 bases are TGTGCCAGCAATCTACAGGTTAGCACAGATACGCAGTATTTT. It is translated as CASNLQVSTDTQYF. The whole variable domain, remainder taken from reference TRBV2 and TRBJ2-3, is EPEVTQTPSHQVTQMGQEVILRCVPISNHLYFYWYRQILGQKVEFLVSFYNNEISEKSEIFDDQFSVERPDGSNFTLKIRSTKLEDSAMYFCASNLQVSTDTQYFGPGTRLTVL.

This rearrangement joins TRBV28 to TRBJ2-1; 9 nucleotides line up with TRBD1. Trimming cost V 1 base and J 9 bases; bases outside gene matches: 4. CDR1 MDHEN and CDR2 SYDVKM come from the germline V gene. This CDR3 region has 14 residues. CDR3 loop: CASSLLDRGSEQFF. The CDR3 coding sequence is TGTGCCAGCAGTTTATTGGACAGGGGAAGTGAGCAGTTCTTC. The full variable domain, completed using reference TRBV28 and TRBJ2-1, is DVKVTQSSRYLVKRTGEKVFLECVQDMDHENMFWYRQDPGLGLRLIYFSYDVKMKEKGDIPEGYSVSREKKERFSLILESASTNQTSMYLCASSLLDRGSEQFFGPGTRLTVL.

This clonotype was found a few times. This chain links TRBV20-1 with TRBJ1-5; D is possibly TRBD1 (5 bases). The CDR3 covers 13 residues. V shed 4 bases and J shed 4 bases, with 11 bases lying between them. Germline V gene lookup returns CDR1 DFQATT and CDR2 SNEGSKA (reference sequence). The CDR3 is CSAMTDINQPQHF. The CDR3 bases are TGCAGTGCTATGACAGATATTAATCAGCCCCAGCATTTT.

In DNA form, the CDR3 reads TGTGCCAGCAGCTGGACCGTCGGGGAAAAACTGTTTTTT. This sequence encodes CASSWTVGEKLFF. The chain is built from TRBV12-3 or TRBV12-4 and TRBJ1-4; D gene unclear. There are 13 residues in the CDR3. Trimming stripped 6 bases from V and 8 bases from J, with 13 bases between.

This chain uses TRBV5-1 with TRBJ1-4; possibly TRBD1 for D (6 bases). The CDR3 is made up of 16 amino acids. V lost 3 bases to trimming and J lost 5 bases, with 17 bases between them. Germline V CDR1 and CDR2: SGHRS, YFSETQ. The DNA for the CDR3 is TGCGCCAGCAGCTCCGAGCCTGGGACACAGAATGAAAAACTGTTTTTT. It yields the protein CASSSEPGTQNEKLFF.

The chain recombines TRBV5-1 with TRBJ2-7, with 9 bases aligning to TRBD1. V lost 0 bases to trimming and J lost 5 bases; unmatched junction nucleotides: 9. Germline V gives CDR1 SGHRS, CDR2 YFSETQ. The length of the CDR3 is 16 residues. This CDR3 is CASSLARRQGEHEQYF. The CDR3 DNA reads as TGCGCCAGCAGCTTGGCCAGGAGACAGGGGGAACACGAGCAGTACTTC. Full variable domain (outside the CDR3, taken from reference TRBV5-1 and TRBJ2-7): KAGVTQTPRYLIKTRGQQVTLSCSPISGHRSVSWYQQTPGQGLQFLFEYFSETQRNKGNFPGRFSGRQFSNSRSEMNVSTLELGDSALYLCASSLARRQGEHEQYFGPGTRLTVT.

In this sample, this clonotype turned up a few times. The rearrangement links TRBV4-3 to TRBJ2-2, with 7 bases matching TRBD2. The CDR3 consists of 15 residues. J gave up 5 bases and V 0 bases, and 3 bases lay outside the gene matches. Germline CDR1 reads LGHNA; CDR2 reads YSLEER. The CDR3 sequence: CASSQEFSGTGELFF. As DNA, the CDR3 is TGCGCCAGCAGCCAAGAGTTTAGCGGGACCGGGGAGCTGTTTTTT.

The chain joins TRBV20-1 to TRBJ2-1; 7 positions match TRBD2. This CDR3 is built from 13 residues. Germline CDR1 is DFQATT and CDR2 is SNEGSKA (reference sequence). J was trimmed by 7 bases and V by 6 bases; bases with no gene match: 9. The CDR3 region is CSALPTSVNEQFF. DNA for the CDR3: TGCAGTGCGCTTCCAACTAGCGTGAATGAGCAGTTCTTC.

This clonotype was counted a few times. The chain carries TRBV28 and TRBJ1-1, with a weak D call TRBD1 (6 bases). The CDR3 is 14 residues long. V dropped 3 bases and J dropped 1 base, with 9 bases sitting between them. Germline CDR1 and CDR2: MDHEN and SYDVKM. The CDR3 spells CASSFYRENTEAFF. The CDR3 DNA sequence: TGTGCCAGCAGTTTCTACAGGGAGAACACTGAAGCTTTCTTT.

This clonotype was counted at least ten times. The chain has TRBV2 and TRBJ2-1, with TRBD1 identical over 7 bases. This CDR3 region has 14 residues. Trimming took 8 bases from V and 9 from J; bases not matched to a gene: 13. In germline, CDR1 is SNHLY, CDR2 FYNNEI. The CDR3 coding sequence is TGTGCCAGCTCTAGTCAGGGGGAGATGGCTGAGCAGTTCTTC. It translates to CASSSQGEMAEQFF.

The V call is TRBV27, the J call TRBJ2-3; a weak D match, TRBD2 (5 bases). The CDR3 contains 14 residues. V was trimmed by 8 bases and J by 3 bases, leaving 15 bases between them. Germline CDR1 and CDR2: MNHEY and SMNVEV (reference sequence). This CDR3 reads CASRSWGVTDTQYF. The CDR3 DNA is TGTGCCAGCCGTAGCTGGGGAGTAACAGATACGCAGTATTTT.

DNA for the CDR3: TGTGCCAGCAGTTACTCAGGGCCAGTAGTCAATTCACCCCTCCACTTT. Its protein product is CASSYSGPVVNSPLHF. The chain links TRBV6-5 to TRBJ1-6; D unclear. This CDR3 is built from 16 residues. The V and J ends lost 0 bases and 7 bases respectively, with 13 bases between them. Germline CDR1 is MNHEY and CDR2 is SVGAGI.

Only a few counts were recorded for this clonotype. This CDR3 reads CASSPAGTGDHEQFF. The DNA for the CDR3 is TGTGCCAGCAGCCCAGCCGGGACAGGGGACCATGAGCAGTTCTTC. The chain combines TRBV5-6 with TRBJ2-1; 10 bases align to TRBD1. Germline V gene lookup returns CDR1 SGHDT and CDR2 YYEEEE. V shed 4 bases, J shed 8 bases, and the junction held 9 bases outside the gene matches. The CDR3 consists of 15 residues.

The rearrangement joins TRBV5-5 to TRBJ2-3; 8 nucleotides agree with TRBD1. The CDR3 length is 14 residues. CDR1 is SGHKS and CDR2 is YYEKEE in the germline V gene (reference sequence). V shed 7 bases and J 4 bases; nucleotides not matched to a gene: 8. The chain's CDR3 is CASLGQGAADTQYF. The CDR3 DNA follows: TGTGCCAGCTTGGGCCAGGGGGCCGCAGATACGCAGTATTTT. Complete variable domain (other parts from reference TRBV5-5 and TRBJ2-3): DAGVTQSPTHLIKTRGQQVTLRCSPISGHKSVSWYQQVLGQGPQFIFQYYEKEERGRGNFPDRFSARQFPNYSSELNVNALLLGDSALYLCASLGQGAADTQYFGPGTRLTVL.

This rearrangement joins TRBV12-3 or TRBV12-4 to TRBJ2-3, with D perhaps TRBD1 or TRBD2 (5 bases each). This CDR3 has 16 amino acids. The V gene lost 6 bases and the J gene lost 0 bases, with 16 bases spanning the gap. CDR3 DNA: TGTGCCAGCAGCCAGGGTGGGGGATCTAGCACAGATACGCAGTATTTT. It translates to CASSQGGGSSTDTQYF.

The sample holds a few counts of this clonotype. The chain couples TRBV6-2 or TRBV6-3 to TRBJ2-7; no definite D call. Per germline, CDR1 MNHEY and CDR2 SVGEGT. There are 14 residues in the CDR3. V was cut by 2 bases and J by 3 bases, with 11 bases left in between. The CDR3 DNA reads as TGTGCCAGCAGTTACCGTGGTCAGATCTACGAGCAGTACTTC. Its protein is CASSYRGQIYEQYF.

The genes are TRBV4-3 and TRBJ1-2; 8 bases are shared with TRBD1. The CDR3 has 15 amino acids. Per the germline V gene, CDR1 is LGHNA and CDR2 is YSLEER. V lost 2 bases and J lost 1; bases outside the gene matches: 3. The CDR3 reads CASSQRDRGNYGYTF. DNA for the CDR3: TGCGCCAGCAGCCAAAGAGACAGGGGTAACTATGGCTACACCTTC.

This clonotype was observed a few times. The V call is TRBV10-3, the J call TRBJ1-2; 10 nucleotides match TRBD1. Germline V gives CDR1 ENHRY, CDR2 SYGVKD. The trim removed 0 bases at V and 2 bases at J, leaving 3 bases unmatched. The CDR3 length is 16 residues. The CDR3 sequence: CAISESRQGANYGYTF. The CDR3 DNA follows: TGTGCCATCAGTGAGTCGAGACAGGGGGCGAACTATGGCTACACCTTC.

The chain is built from TRBV7-9 and TRBJ1-2; D is uncertain. The germline V gene encodes CDR1 SEHNR and CDR2 FQNEAQ (reference sequence). The CDR3 covers 11 residues. V gave up 8 bases and J gave up 7 bases, with 11 bases separating them. The CDR3 DNA sequence: TGTGCCAGCGGCTCGAGCGGTGGCTACACCTTC. Translation gives CASGSSGGYTF.